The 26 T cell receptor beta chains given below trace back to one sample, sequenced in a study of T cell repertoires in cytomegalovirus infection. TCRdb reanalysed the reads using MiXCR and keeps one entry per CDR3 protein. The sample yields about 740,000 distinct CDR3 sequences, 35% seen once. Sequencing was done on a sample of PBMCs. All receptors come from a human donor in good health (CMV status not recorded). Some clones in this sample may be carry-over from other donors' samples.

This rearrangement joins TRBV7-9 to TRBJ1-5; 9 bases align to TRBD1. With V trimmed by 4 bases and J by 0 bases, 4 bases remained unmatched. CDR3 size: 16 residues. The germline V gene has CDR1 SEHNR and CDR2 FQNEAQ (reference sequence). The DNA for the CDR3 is TGTGCCAGCAGCTGGGACAGGGAAGATAGCAATCAGCCCCAGCATTTT. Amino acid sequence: CASSWDREDSNQPQHF.

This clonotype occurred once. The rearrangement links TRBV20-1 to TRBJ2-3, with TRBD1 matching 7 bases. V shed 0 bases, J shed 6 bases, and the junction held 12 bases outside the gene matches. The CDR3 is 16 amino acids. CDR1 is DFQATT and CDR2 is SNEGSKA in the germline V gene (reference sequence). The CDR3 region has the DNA TGCAGTGCTAGAGATTTGAGGACAGGTCCGGACGATACGCAGTATTTT. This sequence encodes CSARDLRTGPDDTQYF.

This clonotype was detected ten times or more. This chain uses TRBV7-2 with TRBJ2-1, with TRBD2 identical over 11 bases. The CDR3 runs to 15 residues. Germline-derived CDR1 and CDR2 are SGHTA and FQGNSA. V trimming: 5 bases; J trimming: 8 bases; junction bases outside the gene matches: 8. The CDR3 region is CASSPTSGSGDEQFF. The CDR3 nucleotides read TGTGCCAGCAGCCCCACTAGCGGGAGCGGCGATGAGCAGTTCTTC.

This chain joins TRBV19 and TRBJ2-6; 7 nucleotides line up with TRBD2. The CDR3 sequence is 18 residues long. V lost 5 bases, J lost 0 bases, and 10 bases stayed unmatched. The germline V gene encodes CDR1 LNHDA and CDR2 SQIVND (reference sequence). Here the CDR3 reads CASSPPAGPYSGANVLTF. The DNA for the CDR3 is TGTGCCAGTAGTCCCCCAGCGGGACCCTACTCTGGGGCCAACGTCCTGACTTTC. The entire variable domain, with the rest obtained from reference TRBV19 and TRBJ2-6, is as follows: DGGITQSPKYLFRKEGQNVTLSCEQNLNHDAMYWYRQDPGQGLRLIYYSQIVNDFQKGDIAEGYSVSREKKESFPLTVTSAQKNPTAFYLCASSPPAGPYSGANVLTFGAGSRLTVL.

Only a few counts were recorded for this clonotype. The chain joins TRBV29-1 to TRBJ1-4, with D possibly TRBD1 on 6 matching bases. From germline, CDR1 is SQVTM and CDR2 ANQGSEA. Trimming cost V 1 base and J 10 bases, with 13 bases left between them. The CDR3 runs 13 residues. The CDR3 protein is CSVEAGRGGKLFF. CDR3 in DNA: TGCAGCGTTGAAGCTGGGAGGGGGGGAAAACTGTTTTTT.

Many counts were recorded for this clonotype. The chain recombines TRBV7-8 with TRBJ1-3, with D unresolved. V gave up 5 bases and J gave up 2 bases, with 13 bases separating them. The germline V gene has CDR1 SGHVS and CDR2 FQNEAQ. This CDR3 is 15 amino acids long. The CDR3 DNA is TGTGCCAGCAGCACCGGACCCCAGCCTGGAAACACCATATATTTT. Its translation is CASSTGPQPGNTIYF.

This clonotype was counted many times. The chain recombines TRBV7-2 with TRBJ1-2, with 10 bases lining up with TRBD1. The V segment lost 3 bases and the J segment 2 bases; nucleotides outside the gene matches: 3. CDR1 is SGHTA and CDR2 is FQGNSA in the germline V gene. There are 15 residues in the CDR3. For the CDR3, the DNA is TGTGCCAGCAGCTTGGGACAGGGGTTAAACTATGGCTACACCTTC. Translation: CASSLGQGLNYGYTF.

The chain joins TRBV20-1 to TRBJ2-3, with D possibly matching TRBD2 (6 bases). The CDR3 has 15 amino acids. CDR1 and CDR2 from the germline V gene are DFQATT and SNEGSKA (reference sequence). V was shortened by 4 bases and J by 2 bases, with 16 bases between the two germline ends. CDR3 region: CSAMVGGVLTDTQYF. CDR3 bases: TGCAGTGCTATGGTAGGCGGGGTACTCACAGATACGCAGTATTTT.

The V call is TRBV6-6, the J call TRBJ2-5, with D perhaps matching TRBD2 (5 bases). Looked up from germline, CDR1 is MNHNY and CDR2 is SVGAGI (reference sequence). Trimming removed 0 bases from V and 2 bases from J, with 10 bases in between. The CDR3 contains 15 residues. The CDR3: CASSYSTGLQETQYF. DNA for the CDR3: TGTGCCAGCAGTTACTCGACGGGATTACAAGAGACCCAGTACTTC.

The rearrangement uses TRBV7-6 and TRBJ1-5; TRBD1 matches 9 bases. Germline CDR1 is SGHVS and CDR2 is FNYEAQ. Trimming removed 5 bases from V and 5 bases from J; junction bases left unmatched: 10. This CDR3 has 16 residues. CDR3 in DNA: TGTGCCAGCAGCATCCGGGACAGGGCGGTGCATCAGCCCCAGCATTTT. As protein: CASSIRDRAVHQPQHF.

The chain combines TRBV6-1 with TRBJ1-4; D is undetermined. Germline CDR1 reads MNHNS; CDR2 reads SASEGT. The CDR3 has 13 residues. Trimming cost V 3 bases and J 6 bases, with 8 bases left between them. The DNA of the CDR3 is TGTGCCAGCAGTGACCAGAAAGATGAAAAACTGTTTTTT. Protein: CASSDQKDEKLFF.

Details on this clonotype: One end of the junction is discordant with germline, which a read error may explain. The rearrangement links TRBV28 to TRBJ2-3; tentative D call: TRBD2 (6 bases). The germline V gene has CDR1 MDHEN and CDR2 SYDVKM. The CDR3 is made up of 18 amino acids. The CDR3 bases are TGTGCCAGCAGAGAGCCATGGGTGACCGGGCGGGGCACAGATACGCCGTATTTT. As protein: CASREPWVTGRGTDTPYF.

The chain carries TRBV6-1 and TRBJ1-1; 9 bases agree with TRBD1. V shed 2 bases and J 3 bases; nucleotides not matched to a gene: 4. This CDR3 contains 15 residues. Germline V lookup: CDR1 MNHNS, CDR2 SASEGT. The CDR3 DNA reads TGTGCCAGCAGTGAATGGGACAGGGCGGACACTGAAGCTTTCTTT. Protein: CASSEWDRADTEAFF.

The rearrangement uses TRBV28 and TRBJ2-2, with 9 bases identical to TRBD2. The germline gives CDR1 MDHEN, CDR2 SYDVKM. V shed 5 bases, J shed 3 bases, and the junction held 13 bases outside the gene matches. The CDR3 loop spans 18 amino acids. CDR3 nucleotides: TGTGCCAGCAGTCCATCCAAAGGAGCGGGAGGCCACACCGGGGAGCTGTTTTTT. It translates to CASSPSKGAGGHTGELFF.

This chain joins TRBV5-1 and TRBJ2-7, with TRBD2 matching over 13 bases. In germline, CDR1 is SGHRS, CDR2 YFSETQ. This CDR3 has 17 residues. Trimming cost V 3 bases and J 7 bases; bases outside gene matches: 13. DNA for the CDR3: TGCGCCAGCAGCTGGGGGACTAGCGGGGCGCCGGGGCGGGAGCAGTACTTC. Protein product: CASSWGTSGAPGREQYF. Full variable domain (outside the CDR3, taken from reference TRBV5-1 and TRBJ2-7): KAGVTQTPRYLIKTRGQQVTLSCSPISGHRSVSWYQQTPGQGLQFLFEYFSETQRNKGNFPGRFSGRQFSNSRSEMNVSTLELGDSALYLCASSWGTSGAPGREQYFGPGTRLTVT.

In DNA form, the CDR3 reads TGTGCCAGCAGTGTGTGGCGGGAGTCCCTCAATGAGCAGTTCTTC. This sequence encodes CASSVWRESLNEQFF. The gene calls are TRBV6-1 and TRBJ2-1; TRBD2 matches 7 bases. The CDR3 is 15 amino acids. The V gene's germline CDR1 is MNHNS and CDR2 SASEGT. Trimming at V came to 4 bases and at J to 6 bases, leaving 9 bases not matched to a gene.

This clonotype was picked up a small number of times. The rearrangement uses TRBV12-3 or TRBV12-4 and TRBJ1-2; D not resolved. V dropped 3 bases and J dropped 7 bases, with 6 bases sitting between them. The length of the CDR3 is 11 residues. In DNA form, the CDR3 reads TGTGCCAGCAGTTTTCCGGGTGGCTACACCTTC. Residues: CASSFPGGYTF.

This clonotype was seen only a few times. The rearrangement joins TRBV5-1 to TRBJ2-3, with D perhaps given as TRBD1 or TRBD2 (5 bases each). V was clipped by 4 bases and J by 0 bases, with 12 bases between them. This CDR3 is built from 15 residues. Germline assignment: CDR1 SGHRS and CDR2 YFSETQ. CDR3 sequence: CASSEGRTSTDTQYF. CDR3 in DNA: TGCGCCAGCAGCGAGGGACGGACTAGCACAGATACGCAGTATTTT.

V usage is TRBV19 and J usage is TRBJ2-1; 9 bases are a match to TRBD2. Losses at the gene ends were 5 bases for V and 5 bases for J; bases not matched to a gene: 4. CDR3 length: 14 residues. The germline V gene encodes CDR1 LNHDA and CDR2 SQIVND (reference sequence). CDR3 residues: CASSASGMNNEQFF. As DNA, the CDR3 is TGTGCCAGTAGTGCTAGCGGGATGAACAATGAGCAGTTCTTC.

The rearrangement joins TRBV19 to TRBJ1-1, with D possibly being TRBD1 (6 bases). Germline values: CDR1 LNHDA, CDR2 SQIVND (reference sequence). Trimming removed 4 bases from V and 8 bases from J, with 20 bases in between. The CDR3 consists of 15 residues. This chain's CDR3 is CASSKTGIVASEAFF. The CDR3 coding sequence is TGTGCCAGTAGTAAAACAGGGATAGTGGCATCCGAAGCTTTCTTT.

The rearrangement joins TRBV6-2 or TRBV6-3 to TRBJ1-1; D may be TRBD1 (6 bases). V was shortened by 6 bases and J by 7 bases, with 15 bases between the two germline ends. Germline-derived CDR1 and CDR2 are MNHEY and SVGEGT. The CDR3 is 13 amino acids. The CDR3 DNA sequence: TGTGCCAGCAGGGTACAGGGCAACGGTGAAGCTTTCTTT. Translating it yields CASRVQGNGEAFF.

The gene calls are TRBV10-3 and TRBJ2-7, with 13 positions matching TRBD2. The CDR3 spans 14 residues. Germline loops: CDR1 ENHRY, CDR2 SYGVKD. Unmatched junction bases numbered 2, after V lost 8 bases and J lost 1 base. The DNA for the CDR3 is TGTGCCATCCGGACTAGCGGGGGATCCTACGAGCAGTACTTC. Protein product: CAIRTSGGSYEQYF.

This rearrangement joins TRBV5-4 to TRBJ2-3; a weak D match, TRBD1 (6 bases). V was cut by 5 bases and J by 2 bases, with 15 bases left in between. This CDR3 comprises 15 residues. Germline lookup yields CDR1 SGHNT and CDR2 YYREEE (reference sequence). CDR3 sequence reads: CASRKGTTDTDTQYF. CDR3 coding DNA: TGTGCCAGCAGGAAGGGGACAACCGACACAGATACGCAGTATTTT. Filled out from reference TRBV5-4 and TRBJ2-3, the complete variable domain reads ETGVTQSPTHLIKTRGQQVTLRCSSQSGHNTVSWYQQALGQGPQFIFQYYREEENGRGNFPPRFSGLQFPNYSSELNVNALELDDSALYLCASRKGTTDTDTQYFGPGTRLTVL.

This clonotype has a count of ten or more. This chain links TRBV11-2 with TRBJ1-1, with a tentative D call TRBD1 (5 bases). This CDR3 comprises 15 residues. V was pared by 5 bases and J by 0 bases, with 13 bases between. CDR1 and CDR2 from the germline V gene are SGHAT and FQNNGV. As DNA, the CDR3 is TGTGCCAGCAGCCCCTACAGGCTTATGAACACTGAAGCTTTCTTT. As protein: CASSPYRLMNTEAFF.

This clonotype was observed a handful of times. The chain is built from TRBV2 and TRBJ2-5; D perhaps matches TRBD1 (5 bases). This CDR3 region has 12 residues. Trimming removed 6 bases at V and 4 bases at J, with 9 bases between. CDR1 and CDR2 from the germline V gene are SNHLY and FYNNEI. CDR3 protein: CASRPDRETQYF. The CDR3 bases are TGTGCCAGCAGACCCGACAGAGAGACCCAGTACTTC.

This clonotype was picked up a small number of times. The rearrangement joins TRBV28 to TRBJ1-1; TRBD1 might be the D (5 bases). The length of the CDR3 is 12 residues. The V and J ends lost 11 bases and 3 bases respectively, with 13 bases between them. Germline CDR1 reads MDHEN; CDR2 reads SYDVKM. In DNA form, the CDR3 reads TGTGCCCTCTCGGGACCGGACACTGAAGCTTTCTTT. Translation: CALSGPDTEAFF.